Each of the 8 T cell receptor beta chains below was sequenced from the same sample in a study of tumor-infiltrating lymphocytes in localized non-small cell lung cancer. Libraries were prepared by immunoSEQ multiplex PCR; TCRdb keeps only in-frame clonotypes and omits some of them. This sample yields about 13,000 clones, of which about four fifths are seen a single time; approximately 12% belongs to the top ten. The material sequenced was lung tumor tissue. The receptor source for this set is a human donor with non-small cell lung cancer.

This chain uses TRBV28 with TRBJ2-3; 7 bases line up with TRBD2. J lost 1 base, V lost 5 bases, and 9 bases had no gene match. CDR1 and CDR2 (germline): MDHEN, SYDVKM. This CDR3 contains 16 residues. The CDR3: CASSPSGQIGTDTQYF. CDR3 DNA sequence: TGTGCCAGCAGTCCTAGCGGCCAAATTGGCACAGATACGCAGTATTTT.

The genes are TRBV10-3 and TRBJ2-1, with unresolved D. The V and J ends lost 11 bases and 5 bases respectively, with 16 bases between them. CDR3 length equals 13 residues. CDR1 is ENHRY, CDR2 SYGVKD, per germline. CDR3 residues: CASAGSNNNEQFF. The CDR3 nucleotides are TGTGCCTCAGCCGGGTCTAATAACAATGAGCAGTTCTTC.

The chain links TRBV2 to TRBJ2-2, with a tentative D call TRBD1 (6 bases). CDR3 size: 17 residues. The germline V gene encodes CDR1 SNHLY and CDR2 FYNNEI. Trimming pared 5 bases from V and 9 bases from J, leaving 25 bases between. CDR3 nucleotide sequence: TGTGCCAGCAGTCCAGAACAAGGGGGTTTAGGACCTAGGGAGCTGTTTTTT. Translated: CASSPEQGGLGPRELFF. Full variable domain (outside the CDR3, taken from reference TRBV2 and TRBJ2-2): EPEVTQTPSHQVTQMGQEVILRCVPISNHLYFYWYRQILGQKVEFLVSFYNNEISEKSEIFDDQFSVERPDGSNFTLKIRSTKLEDSAMYFCASSPEQGGLGPRELFFGEGSRLTVL.

The chain employs TRBV7-2 and TRBJ1-3; 8 bases map to TRBD1. Trimming cost V 5 bases and J 4 bases; bases outside gene matches: 4. This CDR3 has 14 amino acids. Germline V gene data show CDR1 as SGHTA and CDR2 as FQGNSA. In DNA form, the CDR3 reads TGTGCCAGCAGCCCGACAGGGGTAGGAAACACCATATATTTT. This encodes CASSPTGVGNTIYF. Supplemented by reference TRBV7-2 and TRBJ1-3, the full variable domain reads GAGVSQSPSNKVTEKGKDVELRCDPISGHTALYWYRQSLGQGLEFLIYFQGNSAPDKSGLPSDRFSAERTGGSVSTLTIQRTQQEDSAVYLCASSPTGVGNTIYFGEGSWLTVV.

A single count supports this clone. J is TRBJ1-1 and V is TRBV2; D not certain. The germline V gene encodes CDR1 SNHLY and CDR2 FYNNEI. The CDR3 is made up of 14 amino acids. Trimming took off 8 bases at V and 6 bases at J, with 19 bases between the two ends. CDR3 amino acids: CASLWGGPNAEAFF. The DNA of the CDR3 is TGTGCCAGCCTCTGGGGAGGCCCTAACGCTGAAGCTTTCTTT. The variable domain in full, completed from reference TRBV2 and TRBJ1-1, reads EPEVTQTPSHQVTQMGQEVILRCVPISNHLYFYWYRQILGQKVEFLVSFYNNEISEKSEIFDDQFSVERPDGSNFTLKIRSTKLEDSAMYFCASLWGGPNAEAFFGQGTRLTVV.

V is TRBV5-1 and J is TRBJ1-6; the D is unclear. The CDR3 totals 13 residues. Looked up from germline, CDR1 is SGHRS and CDR2 is YFSETQ. V was clipped by 0 bases and J by 6 bases, with 4 bases between them. CDR3: CASSLVLNSPLHF. The CDR3 bases are TGCGCCAGCAGCTTGGTCCTTAATTCACCCCTCCACTTT.

This clone was picked up a small number of times. The chain combines TRBV20-1 with TRBJ2-7; D may be TRBD2 (6 bases). Germline V CDR1 and CDR2: DFQATT, SNEGSKA (reference sequence). Trimming removed 3 bases at V and 3 bases at J, with 6 bases between. CDR3 length: 11 residues. The CDR3 bases are TGCAGTGCTAGGACTAGCTACGAGCAGTACTTC. Residues: CSARTSYEQYF.

The chain recombines TRBV10-3 with TRBJ2-7; the match to TRBD2 covers 7 bases. The CDR3 runs to 14 residues. J was trimmed by 0 bases and V by 10 bases; bases with no gene match: 9. The germline V gene encodes CDR1 ENHRY and CDR2 SYGVKD. CDR3 DNA: TGTGCCACATCAGGGCGGGACTACTCCTACGAGCAGTACTTC. It translates to CATSGRDYSYEQYF.